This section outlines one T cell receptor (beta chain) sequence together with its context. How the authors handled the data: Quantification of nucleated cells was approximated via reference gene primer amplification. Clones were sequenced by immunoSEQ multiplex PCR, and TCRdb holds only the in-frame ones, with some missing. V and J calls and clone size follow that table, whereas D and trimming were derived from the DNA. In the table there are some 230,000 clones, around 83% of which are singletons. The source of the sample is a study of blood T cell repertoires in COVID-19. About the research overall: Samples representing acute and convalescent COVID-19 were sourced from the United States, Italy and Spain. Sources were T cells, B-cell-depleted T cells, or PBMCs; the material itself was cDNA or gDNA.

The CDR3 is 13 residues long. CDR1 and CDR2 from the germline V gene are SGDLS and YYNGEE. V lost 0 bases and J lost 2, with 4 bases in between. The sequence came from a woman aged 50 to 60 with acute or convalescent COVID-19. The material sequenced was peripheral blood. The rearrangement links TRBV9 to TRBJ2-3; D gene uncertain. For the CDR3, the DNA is TGTGCCAGCAGCGTAGTATTCACAGATACGCAGTATTTT. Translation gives CASSVVFTDTQYF. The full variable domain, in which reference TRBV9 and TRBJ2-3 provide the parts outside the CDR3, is DSGVTQTPKHLITATGQRVTLRCSPRSGDLSVYWYQQSLDQGLQFLIQYYNGEERAKGNILERFSAQQFPDLHSELNLSSLELGDSALYFCASSVVFTDTQYFGPGTRLTVL.